The 15 T cell receptor beta chains given below trace back to one sample, sequenced in a study of vaccination and CD4 T cells after COVID-19. Cultured CD4+ T cell DNA was sequenced using the Oncomine TCR Beta short-read assay. TCRdb processed the PCR reads anew with MiXCR; each CDR3 protein has one entry. The sample shows over 8,500 distinct CDR3 sequences, around 63% of them seen only once. Specified treatment: roughly 10-day PBMC culture with coronavirus spike peptide pools or control peptides (ViraFEST assay). These TCRs are of unknown antigen specificity. The specimen sequenced was CD4+ T cells from blood, cultured in vitro. These receptor sequences come from a human donor who had recovered from COVID-19.

Sample share makes this clonotype medium-sized. The rearrangement links TRBV15 to TRBJ1-5; TRBD1 might be the D (5 bases). The CDR3 runs 13 residues. V shed 5 bases and J shed 4 bases, with 9 bases lying between them. Germline V gene data show CDR1 as LNHNV and CDR2 as YYDKDF (reference sequence). The DNA for the CDR3 is TGTGCCACCAGCCTTGGGGGGAATCAGCCCCAGCATTTT. It yields the protein CATSLGGNQPQHF.

V gene TRBV20-1 combines with J gene TRBJ2-1; D is perhaps TRBD1 (5 bases). The CDR3 length is 13 residues. The V end lost 5 bases, the J end lost 0 bases, and 8 bases lay between the germline ends. CDR1 and CDR2 (germline): DFQATT, SNEGSKA (reference sequence). DNA for the CDR3: TGCAGTGCTCTAGACAGCTCCTACAATGAGCAGTTCTTC. Its translation is CSALDSSYNEQFF.

The rearrangement uses TRBV20-1 and TRBJ2-7, with TRBD2 identical over 10 bases. The length of the CDR3 is 14 residues. Looked up from germline, CDR1 is DFQATT and CDR2 is SNEGSKA (reference sequence). The ends lost 2 bases at V and 3 bases at J; junction bases unmatched: 4. CDR3 amino acids: CSARTSGTSYEQYF. CDR3 nucleotides: TGCAGTGCTAGAACTAGCGGGACAAGCTACGAGCAGTACTTC.

The genes are TRBV7-9 and TRBJ2-5; 7 positions match TRBD1. The CDR3 loop spans 15 amino acids. J was trimmed by 5 bases and V by 5 bases; bases with no gene match: 11. Germline CDR1 reads SEHNR; CDR2 reads FQNEAQ (reference sequence). The CDR3 DNA sequence: TGTGCCAGCAGCCCATGGGACAGATCATCGGAGACCCAGTACTTC. This sequence encodes CASSPWDRSSETQYF.

The J gene is TRBJ1-1, the V gene TRBV20-1; D uncertain. CDR3 length: 13 amino acids. The germline V and J ends were trimmed by 0 bases and 6 bases, with 11 bases remaining between them. Germline V lookup: CDR1 DFQATT, CDR2 SNEGSKA (reference sequence). The CDR3 coding sequence is TGCAGTGCTAGAGATCCGATGAAGGCTGAAGCTTTCTTT. Translation gives CSARDPMKAEAFF.

The chain recombines TRBV28 with TRBJ1-1, with 7 bases identical to TRBD1. Germline loops: CDR1 MDHEN, CDR2 SYDVKM. The ends lost 5 bases at V and 5 bases at J; junction bases unmatched: 8. CDR3 size: 14 residues. CDR3 in DNA: TGTGCCAGCAGTACCACAGGGGTAGAGACTGAAGCTTTCTTT. This translates into CASSTTGVETEAFF.

This clonotype was seen a few times. The chain has TRBV7-9 and TRBJ2-7; 11 bases agree with TRBD1. V gave up 3 bases and J gave up 6 bases; unmatched junction bases: 7. Germline V CDR1 and CDR2: SEHNR, FQNEAQ (reference sequence). There are 15 residues in the CDR3. CDR3 sequence: CASSFRDRGSGEQYF. CDR3 nucleotides: TGTGCCAGCAGCTTTCGGGACAGGGGGTCGGGCGAGCAGTACTTC.

The chain joins TRBV20-1 to TRBJ1-2; D is ambiguous. The V gene lost 3 bases and the J gene lost 4 bases, with 18 bases spanning the gap. Germline CDR1 and CDR2: DFQATT and SNEGSKA (reference sequence). CDR3 size: 15 residues. For the CDR3, the DNA is TGCAGTGCTAGCCCCACTTACGGTAATTTCTATGGCTACACCTTC. It encodes CSASPTYGNFYGYTF.

V and J are TRBV11-2 and TRBJ1-2; no reliable D call. The CDR3 contains 13 residues. The germline CDR1 and CDR2 sequences are SGHAT and FQNNGV. With 0 bases removed from V and 2 bases from J, the gap between germline ends came to 4 bases. This CDR3 is CASSLEGNYGYTF. The CDR3 nucleotides are TGTGCCAGCAGCTTAGAAGGGAACTATGGCTACACCTTC.

This chain joins TRBV7-9 and TRBJ2-5, with TRBD2 matching over 8 bases. V dropped 5 bases and J dropped 5; count of bases not matched to a gene: 10. CDR1 is SEHNR and CDR2 is FQNEAQ in the germline V gene (reference sequence). The CDR3 length is 15 residues. CDR3: CASSTGGGWSETQYF. The CDR3 nucleotides are TGTGCCAGCAGCACGGGGGGGGGGTGGTCCGAGACCCAGTACTTC.

This clonotype has more than one count but fewer than ten. V usage is TRBV20-1 and J usage is TRBJ2-7; 7 bases line up with TRBD2. Germline V CDR1 and CDR2: DFQATT, SNEGSKA (reference sequence). The ends lost 4 bases at V and 4 bases at J; junction bases unmatched: 7. The CDR3 runs to 13 residues. The CDR3 sequence is CSAKREGVYEQYF. CDR3 bases: TGCAGTGCTAAAAGGGAGGGAGTTTACGAGCAGTACTTC.

This rearrangement joins TRBV7-6 to TRBJ1-2; the match to TRBD1 covers 9 bases. Germline V gene sequence: CDR1 SGHVS, CDR2 FNYEAQ. V lost 5 bases to trimming and J lost 2 bases; unmatched junction nucleotides: 0. This CDR3 has 13 amino acids. CDR3 residues: CASSTGGNYGYTF. The CDR3 region has the DNA TGTGCCAGCAGCACAGGGGGCAACTATGGCTACACCTTC.

Only a few counts were recorded for this clonotype. The V and J genes are TRBV28 and TRBJ1-2; no firm D call. The length of the CDR3 is 13 residues. Trimming left V 7 bases short and J 3 bases short, with 12 bases between. Germline lookup yields CDR1 MDHEN and CDR2 SYDVKM. The CDR3 is CASTLSGHYGYTF. CDR3 DNA sequence: TGTGCCAGCACCCTGAGCGGGCACTATGGCTACACCTTC.

The chain uses TRBV10-3 and TRBJ2-7; a weak D match, TRBD1 (7 bases). The length of the CDR3 is 17 residues. Trimming took off 2 bases at V and 3 bases at J, with 20 bases between the two ends. CDR1 is ENHRY, CDR2 SYGVKD, per germline. As DNA, the CDR3 is TGTGCCATCAGTGAGGGGGGTGGAGGGGGCGCCCGCTACGAGCAGTACTTC. Translated, it gives CAISEGGGGGARYEQYF.

There are a few counts of this clonotype. The chain links TRBV20-1 to TRBJ2-5; 7 nucleotides line up with TRBD2. Germline V lookup: CDR1 DFQATT, CDR2 SNEGSKA (reference sequence). The CDR3 runs 14 residues. Germline trimming cut 6 bases from V and 4 bases from J; bases unmatched to any gene: 11. For the CDR3, the DNA is TGCAGTGCCCACCCGACTAGCTTTCGAGAGACCCAGTACTTC. Translated, it gives CSAHPTSFRETQYF.